Sequencing of this T cell receptor beta chain was carried out in a study of technical replicates of blood from a few donors. This table comes from immunoSEQ multiplex PCR, and its TCRdb copy is limited to in-frame clones, with some not included. The table lists around 83,000 clones, 90% to 95% of them singletons. The CDR3 is 13 residues long. V was trimmed by 3 bases and J by 3 bases, leaving 9 bases between them. Germline lookup yields CDR1 SGDLS and CDR2 YYNGEE. Sequenced: T cells isolated from PBMCs. J is TRBJ1-2 and V is TRBV9; TRBD1 might be the D (5 bases). The origin of this receptor is a human donor in good health. The CDR3 DNA sequence: TGTGCCAGCAGCGAACAGGTGGACTATGGCTACACCTTC. Translating it yields CASSEQVDYGYTF.